Sequencing of this TCR beta chain was carried out in a study of T cells in localized non-small cell lung cancer. Sequencing used immunoSEQ multiplex PCR; TCRdb keeps in-frame clones, though not all of them. The repertoire holds approximately 23,000 clones, with about 89% as singletons. The CDR3 has 13 residues. Germline CDR1 and CDR2: SEHNR and FQNEAQ (reference sequence). V gave up 1 base and J gave up 2 bases, with 4 bases separating them. The genes are TRBV7-9 and TRBJ2-3; D is unresolved. The clonotype was recovered from a male donor aged 60 or over with stage I lung adenocarcinoma. The sequenced sample was peripheral blood, obtained before any cancer treatment. The CDR3 sequence: CASSLGPTDTQYF. The CDR3 region has the DNA TGTGCCAGCAGCTTAGGACCCACAGATACGCAGTATTTT.